This T cell receptor (beta chain) is drawn from a study of cytomegalovirus exposure and HLA in healthy donors. General study points: An analysis that came later showed most CMV-associated TCR beta chains appearing HLA-restricted. Serostatus for CMV was the only available immune exposure information. Owing to their indistinguishability, certain V segments, notably TRBV6-2 and TRBV6-3, were excluded.

Concerning this clone: Its specificity is unknown.

Researchers ran the PCR with 60 Vbeta and 13 Jbeta primers. Repertoires were generated with immunoSEQ multiplex PCR, while TCRdb's copy carries only in-frame clones and drops some. The sample shows about 130,000 clones, roughly 79% of them seen only once. At sampling all donors were nominally healthy, likely with unrecorded immune exposures. CDR3 length: 17 residues. CDR1 and CDR2 (germline): SGHTA, FQGNSA. V was clipped by 5 bases and J by 9 bases, with 26 bases between them. The TCR was taken from a woman in her 40s in good health and CMV-seronegative. This chain links TRBV7-2 with TRBJ2-1, with a tentative D call TRBD1 (5 bases). Sequencing was performed on PBMCs. The CDR3 DNA sequence: TGTGCCAGCAGCGAAACCACCTCTAGTCTAATTAGGGGTGAGCAGTTCTTC. Translation gives CASSETTSSLIRGEQFF. The entire variable domain, with the rest obtained from reference TRBV7-2 and TRBJ2-1, is as follows: GAGVSQSPSNKVTEKGKDVELRCDPISGHTALYWYRQSLGQGLEFLIYFQGNSAPDKSGLPSDRFSAERTGGSVSTLTIQRTQQEDSAVYLCASSETTSSLIRGEQFFGPGTRLTVL.